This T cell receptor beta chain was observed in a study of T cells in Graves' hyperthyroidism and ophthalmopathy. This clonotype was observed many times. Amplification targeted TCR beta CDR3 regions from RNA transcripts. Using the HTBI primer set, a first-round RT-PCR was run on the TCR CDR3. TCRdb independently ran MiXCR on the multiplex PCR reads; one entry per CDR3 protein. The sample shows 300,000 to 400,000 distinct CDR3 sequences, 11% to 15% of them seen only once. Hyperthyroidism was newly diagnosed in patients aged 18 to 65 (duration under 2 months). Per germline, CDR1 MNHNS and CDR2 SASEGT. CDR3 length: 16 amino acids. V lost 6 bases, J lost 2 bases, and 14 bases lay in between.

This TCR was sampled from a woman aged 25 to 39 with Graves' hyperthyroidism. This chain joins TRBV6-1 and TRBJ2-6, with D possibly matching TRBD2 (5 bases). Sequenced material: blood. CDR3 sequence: CASSQTGSAGANVLTF. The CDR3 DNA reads TGTGCCAGCAGCCAAACGGGGAGCGCTGGGGCCAACGTCCTGACTTTC.